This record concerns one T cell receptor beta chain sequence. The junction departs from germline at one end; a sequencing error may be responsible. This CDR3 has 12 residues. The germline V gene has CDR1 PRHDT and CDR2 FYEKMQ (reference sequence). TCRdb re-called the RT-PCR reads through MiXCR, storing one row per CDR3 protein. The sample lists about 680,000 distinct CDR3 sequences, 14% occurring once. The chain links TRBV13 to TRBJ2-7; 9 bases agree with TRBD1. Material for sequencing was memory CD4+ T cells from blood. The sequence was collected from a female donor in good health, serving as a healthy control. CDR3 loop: CASSYRQGGFHF. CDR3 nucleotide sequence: TGTGCCAGCAGCTATAGACAGGGGGGCTTCCACTTC.